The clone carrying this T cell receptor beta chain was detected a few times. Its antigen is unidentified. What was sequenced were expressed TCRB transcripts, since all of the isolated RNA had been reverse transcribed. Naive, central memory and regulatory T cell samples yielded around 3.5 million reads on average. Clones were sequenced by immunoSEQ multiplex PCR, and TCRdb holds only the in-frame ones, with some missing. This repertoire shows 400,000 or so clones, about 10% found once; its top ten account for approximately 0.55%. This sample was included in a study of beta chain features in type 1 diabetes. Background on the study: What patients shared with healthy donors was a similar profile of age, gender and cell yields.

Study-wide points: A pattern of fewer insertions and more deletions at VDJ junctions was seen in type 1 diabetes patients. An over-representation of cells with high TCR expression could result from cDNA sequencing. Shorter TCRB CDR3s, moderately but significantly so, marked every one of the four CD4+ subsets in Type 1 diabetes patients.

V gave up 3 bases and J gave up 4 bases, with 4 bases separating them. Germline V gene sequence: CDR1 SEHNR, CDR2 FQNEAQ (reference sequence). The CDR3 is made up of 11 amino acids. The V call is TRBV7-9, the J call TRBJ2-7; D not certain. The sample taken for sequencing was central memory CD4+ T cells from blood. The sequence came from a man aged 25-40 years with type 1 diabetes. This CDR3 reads CASSFKYEQYF. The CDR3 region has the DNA TGTGCCAGCAGCTTTAAATACGAGCAGTACTTC.